This T cell receptor beta chain was captured by sequencing in a study of blood T cell repertoires in COVID-19. Study summary: Sites across the United States, Italy and Spain contributed samples from acute and convalescent COVID-19.

Measured with immunoSEQ multiplex PCR; TCRdb has only the in-frame clones, and not every one. The sample yields about 200,000 clones, about nine tenths seen once. Germline V gives CDR1 SGHRS, CDR2 YFSETQ. This CDR3 comprises 16 residues. Trimming removed 4 bases from V and 5 bases from J; junction bases left unmatched: 12. The gene calls are TRBV5-1 and TRBJ2-5, with 9 bases lining up with TRBD1. Input material: peripheral blood. This sequence was found in a man in his late teens or twenties with active or convalescent COVID-19. DNA of the CDR3: TGCGCCAGCAGCCCCGACTCCAACAGGGGGCCGGAGACCCAGTACTTC. Protein sequence: CASSPDSNRGPETQYF.